The 9 T cell receptor beta chains presented below share a single source sample, sequenced in a study of cytomegalovirus exposure and HLA in healthy donors. The primer mix had 60 Vbeta and 13 Jbeta primers. Produced via immunoSEQ multiplex PCR; TCRdb's table is partial and in-frame only. There are 130,000 or so clones in the sample; roughly four fifths occur only once, and around 7.8% lies in the top ten. Sequenced input: PBMCs. The receptors originated from a woman aged 45 to 65 in good health and CMV-seropositive.

The chain carries TRBV9 and TRBJ2-5; maybe TRBD1 (6 bases). The CDR3 covers 13 residues. Germline V CDR1 and CDR2: SGDLS, YYNGEE. V gave up 0 bases and J gave up 4 bases, with 7 bases separating them. CDR3 bases: TGTGCCAGCAGCGTAGAAGGGGGAGAGACCCAGTACTTC. As protein: CASSVEGGETQYF. The variable domain in full, with the rest retrieved from reference TRBV9 and TRBJ2-5, is DSGVTQTPKHLITATGQRVTLRCSPRSGDLSVYWYQQSLDQGLQFLIQYYNGEERAKGNILERFSAQQFPDLHSELNLSSLELGDSALYFCASSVEGGETQYFGPGTRLLVL.

This clone was counted a few times. The rearrangement joins TRBV13 to TRBJ2-7, with unresolved D. The germline V gene encodes CDR1 PRHDT and CDR2 FYEKMQ (reference sequence). Trimming removed 5 bases at V and 0 bases at J, with 11 bases between. The CDR3 length is 14 residues. CDR3 residues: CASSPRRSSYEQYF. Here the CDR3 DNA reads TGTGCCAGCAGCCCCCGCCGGAGCTCCTACGAGCAGTACTTC.

This clone occurred a few times. This sequence joins TRBV5-6 and TRBJ2-7; weak D call: TRBD2 (5 bases). With 1 base removed from V and 2 bases from J, the gap between germline ends came to 13 bases. The CDR3 runs to 15 residues. Germline V lookup: CDR1 SGHDT, CDR2 YYEEEE. The CDR3 DNA sequence: TGTGCCAGCAGCTTGAGCCTGGACTGGACCTACGAGCAGTACTTC. Encoded protein: CASSLSLDWTYEQYF. The whole variable domain, filled in from reference TRBV5-6 and TRBJ2-7, reads DAGVTQSPTHLIKTRGQQVTLRCSPKSGHDTVSWYQQALGQGPQFIFQYYEEEERQRGNFPDRFSGHQFPNYSSELNVNALLLGDSALYLCASSLSLDWTYEQYFGPGTRLTVT.

The chain uses TRBV29-1 and TRBJ1-4; 7 bases are shared with TRBD1. This CDR3 is 12 amino acids long. Germline assignment: CDR1 SQVTM and CDR2 ANQGSEA. V lost 6 bases to trimming and J lost 7 bases; unmatched junction nucleotides: 5. CDR3 DNA: TGCAGCGTCGCAGGGGGTGGTGAAAAACTGTTTTTT. Its translation: CSVAGGGEKLFF.

The V and J genes are TRBV7-2 and TRBJ2-7; 10 bases fit TRBD2. CDR1 is SGHTA, CDR2 FQGNSA, per germline. There are 17 residues in the CDR3. V shed 2 bases, J shed 0 bases, and the junction held 7 bases outside the gene matches. DNA of the CDR3: TGTGCCAGCAGCTTAAGAGGAGCGGGGGGGTCCTCCTACGAGCAGTACTTC. Amino acids: CASSLRGAGGSSYEQYF.

The CDR3, as DNA: TGTGCCAGCAGTTCCTGGACAGGGGTGAACACTGAAGCTTTCTTT. Translating gives CASSSWTGVNTEAFF. The V gene is TRBV25-1, the J gene TRBJ1-1, with 9 bases aligning to TRBD1. Germline lookup yields CDR1 MGHDK and CDR2 SYGVNS. V was pared by 5 bases and J by 0 bases, with 4 bases of the junction left unmatched. This CDR3 region has 15 residues.

The chain uses TRBV4-2 and TRBJ1-2; D is perhaps TRBD1 (5 bases). With 1 base removed from V and 0 bases from J, the gap between germline ends came to 18 bases. Germline lookup yields CDR1 LGHNA and CDR2 YNFKEQ. The CDR3 extends over 18 amino acids. The chain's CDR3 is CASSQVGGVSYSNYGYTF. The CDR3 DNA follows: TGTGCCAGCAGCCAAGTCGGGGGTGTCAGTTATTCTAACTATGGCTACACCTTC.

Note on this clone: A junction end diverges from the germline sequence, so it may reflect a read error. J is TRBJ2-5 and V is TRBV7-7; D is uncertain. Germline-derived CDR1 and CDR2 are SSHAT and FNYEAQ (reference sequence). The CDR3 sequence is 13 residues long. The CDR3, as DNA: TGTGCTAGCAGCTTCCAGATCCAAGAGACCCAGTACTTC. Amino acid sequence: CASSFQIQETQYF.

V gene TRBV4-2 combines with J gene TRBJ2-7; 8 bases line up with TRBD1. The V and J ends lost 0 bases and 1 base, in that order; junction bases with no gene match: 5. CDR3 length equals 16 residues. Germline V gene lookup returns CDR1 LGHNA and CDR2 YNFKEQ. The CDR3 loop reads CASSQEPQGASYEQYF. As DNA, the CDR3 is TGTGCCAGCAGCCAAGAGCCCCAGGGGGCTTCCTACGAGCAGTACTTC.